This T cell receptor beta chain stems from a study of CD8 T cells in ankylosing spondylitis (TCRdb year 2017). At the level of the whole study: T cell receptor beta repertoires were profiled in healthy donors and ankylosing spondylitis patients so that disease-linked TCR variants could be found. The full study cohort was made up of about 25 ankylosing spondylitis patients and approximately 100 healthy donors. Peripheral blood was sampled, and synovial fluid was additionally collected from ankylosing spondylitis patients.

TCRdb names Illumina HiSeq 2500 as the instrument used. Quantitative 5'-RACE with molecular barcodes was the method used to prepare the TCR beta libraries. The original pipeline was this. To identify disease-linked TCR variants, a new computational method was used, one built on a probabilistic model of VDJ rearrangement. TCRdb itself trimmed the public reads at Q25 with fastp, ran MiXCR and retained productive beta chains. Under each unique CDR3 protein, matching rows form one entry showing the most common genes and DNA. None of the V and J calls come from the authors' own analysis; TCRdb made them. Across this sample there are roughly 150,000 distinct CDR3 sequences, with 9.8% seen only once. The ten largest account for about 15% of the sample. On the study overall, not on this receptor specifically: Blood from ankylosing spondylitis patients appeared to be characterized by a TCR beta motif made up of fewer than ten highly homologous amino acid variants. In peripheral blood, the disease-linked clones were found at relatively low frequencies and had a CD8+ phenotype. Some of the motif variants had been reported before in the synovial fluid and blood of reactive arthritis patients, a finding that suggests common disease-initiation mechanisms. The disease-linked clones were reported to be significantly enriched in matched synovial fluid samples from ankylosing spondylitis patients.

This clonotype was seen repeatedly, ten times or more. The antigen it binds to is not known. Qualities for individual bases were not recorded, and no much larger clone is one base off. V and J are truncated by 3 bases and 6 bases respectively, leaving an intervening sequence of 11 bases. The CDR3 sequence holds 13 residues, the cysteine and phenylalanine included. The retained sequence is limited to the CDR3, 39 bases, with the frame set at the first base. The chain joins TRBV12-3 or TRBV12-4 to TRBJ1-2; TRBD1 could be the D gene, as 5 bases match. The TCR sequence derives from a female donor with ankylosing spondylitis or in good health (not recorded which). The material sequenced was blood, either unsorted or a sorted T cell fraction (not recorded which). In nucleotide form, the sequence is TGTGCCAGCAGTTTGGCGGGGCTAAATGGCTACACCTTC. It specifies CASSLAGLNGYTF.